Reported below is one TCR beta chain. Its antigen is not known. The data derive from a study of T cells in localized non-small cell lung cancer. Here immunoSEQ multiplex PCR was the method, and the copy in TCRdb shows in-frame clones only, minus some. The sample carries 30,000 to 45,000 clones, roughly 89% recorded once. Looked up from germline, CDR1 is SGHRS and CDR2 is YFSETQ. V lost 4 bases to trimming and J lost 2 bases; unmatched junction nucleotides: 4. The CDR3 has 14 amino acids. Points from the study as a whole: Clonality peaked in uninvolved adjacent lung rather than tumor. A median of approximately 60 of the top 100 tumor clones appeared in adjacent lung, which was paired and uninvolved. A raised T cell density in blood coincided with lengthier overall survival.

The receptor was isolated from a woman aged 40 to 75 with stage I lung adenocarcinoma. The specimen was peripheral blood, collected before any cancer treatment. The V call is TRBV5-1, the J call TRBJ2-3; 7 bases align to TRBD2. The DNA for the CDR3 is TGCGCCAGCAGCACCGGGACTACCACAGATACGCAGTATTTT. It specifies CASSTGTTTDTQYF.